These 19 T cell receptor beta chains were sequenced from one sample in a study of shared clonotypes between healthy human individuals. The assay was immunoSEQ multiplex PCR, and TCRdb's table has in-frame clones only and misses some. The sample consists of some 1 million clones, around 75% of them appearing once. The sequenced sample was memory CD4+ T cells sorted from blood. Specified subset: CD45RA-negative fraction. The receptors derive from a man younger than 35 in good health.

A few counts support this clone. The chain combines TRBV10-3 with TRBJ1-2; 9 bases line up with TRBD1. V lost 6 bases, J lost 0 bases, and 8 bases stayed unmatched. CDR3 size: 16 residues. In germline, CDR1 is ENHRY, CDR2 SYGVKD. The DNA for the CDR3 is TGTGCCATCAGCCCTGGGGGGACAGGGTCTAACTATGGCTACACCTTC. Amino acid sequence: CAISPGGTGSNYGYTF.

The genes are TRBV5-1 and TRBJ2-1, with D possibly being TRBD2 (5 bases). This CDR3 spans 14 amino acids. The V end was cut by 3 bases, the J end by 0 bases, with 7 bases between. Germline V gene data show CDR1 as SGHRS and CDR2 as YFSETQ. In DNA form, the CDR3 reads TGCGCCAGCAGCTCAGCGGTCTCCTACAATGAGCAGTTCTTC. Protein sequence: CASSSAVSYNEQFF.

The chain couples TRBV28 to TRBJ1-3; no definite D call. Trimming stripped 2 bases from V and 0 bases from J, with 14 bases between. Per the germline V gene, CDR1 is MDHEN and CDR2 is SYDVKM. This CDR3 is built from 17 residues. Here the CDR3 reads CASSLVVSVSSGNTIYF. The DNA of the CDR3 is TGTGCCAGCAGTTTAGTGGTTTCGGTTAGCTCTGGAAACACCATATATTTT.

The genes are TRBV2 and TRBJ2-1; no reliable D call. The germline V gene has CDR1 SNHLY and CDR2 FYNNEI. V dropped 6 bases and J dropped 10 bases, with 10 bases sitting between them. The length of the CDR3 is 11 residues. CDR3 bases: TGTGCCAGCAGCGTCCGGGTGGAGCAGTTCTTC. It encodes CASSVRVEQFF.

The chain uses TRBV5-4 and TRBJ2-5, with unresolved D. The CDR3 totals 14 residues. V shed 2 bases and J shed 1 base, with 9 bases lying between them. The germline gives CDR1 SGHNT, CDR2 YYREEE (reference sequence). The DNA for the CDR3 is TGTGCCAGCAGCTTAGGTGTCCCCCAAGAGACCCAGTACTTC. Encoded protein: CASSLGVPQETQYF.

The chain couples TRBV9 to TRBJ2-5; either TRBD1 or TRBD2 may supply D (5 bases each). The CDR3 runs 15 residues. V dropped 0 bases and J dropped 5 bases, with 14 bases sitting between them. The germline gives CDR1 SGDLS, CDR2 YYNGEE. The CDR3 nucleotides read TGTGCCAGCAGCGTAGAGGGGACCCCAAGGGAGACCCAGTACTTC. The encoded protein is CASSVEGTPRETQYF.

The V gene is TRBV5-1, the J gene TRBJ1-4, with no clear D. The CDR3 loop spans 14 amino acids. The germline V gene has CDR1 SGHRS and CDR2 YFSETQ. V gave up 3 bases and J gave up 4 bases, with 10 bases separating them. The CDR3 reads CASSYDRGNEKLFF. As DNA, the CDR3 is TGCGCCAGCAGCTACGACCGGGGTAATGAAAAACTGTTTTTT.

This sequence joins TRBV29-1 and TRBJ2-3; 10 nucleotides agree with TRBD2. CDR3 length: 13 amino acids. V gave up 7 bases and J gave up 5 bases; unmatched junction bases: 6. The germline V gene has CDR1 SQVTM and CDR2 ANQGSEA. This CDR3 is CSASGSSGDTQYF. CDR3 nucleotides: TGCAGCGCTAGCGGGAGTTCGGGAGATACGCAGTATTTT.

The chain uses TRBV7-2 and TRBJ1-6; 8 bases agree with TRBD1. The CDR3 sequence is 17 residues long. V gave up 8 bases and J gave up 0 bases; unmatched junction bases: 9. The germline V gene has CDR1 SGHTA and CDR2 FQGNSA. CDR3 loop: CASQRAGGSSYNSPLHF. The CDR3 DNA sequence: TGTGCCAGCCAAAGGGCAGGGGGCAGCTCCTATAATTCACCCCTCCACTTT.

This chain uses TRBV7-9 with TRBJ2-1; TRBD2 might be the D (6 bases). Germline V gene data show CDR1 as SEHNR and CDR2 as FQNEAQ (reference sequence). The CDR3 consists of 14 residues. Between the trimmed V and J ends, which lost 8 bases and 2 bases, there was a span of 13 bases. The CDR3 spells CASPREETYNEQFF. The CDR3 DNA follows: TGTGCCAGCCCCAGGGAGGAGACCTACAATGAGCAGTTCTTC.

V gene TRBV5-4 combines with J gene TRBJ2-5; 7 positions agree with TRBD1. This CDR3 is built from 16 residues. The V segment lost 4 bases and the J segment 4 bases; nucleotides outside the gene matches: 13. Germline-derived CDR1 and CDR2 are SGHNT and YYREEE (reference sequence). CDR3: CASSATLDRATETQYF. The CDR3 bases are TGTGCCAGCAGCGCCACCTTAGACAGGGCTACAGAGACCCAGTACTTC. Full variable domain (missing parts from reference TRBV5-4 and TRBJ2-5): ETGVTQSPTHLIKTRGQQVTLRCSSQSGHNTVSWYQQALGQGPQFIFQYYREEENGRGNFPPRFSGLQFPNYSSELNVNALELDDSALYLCASSATLDRATETQYFGPGTRLLVL.

The genes are TRBV2 and TRBJ2-1; D gene uncertain. The V end was cut by 4 bases, the J end by 0 bases, with 10 bases between. The CDR3 has 15 residues. CDR1 is SNHLY and CDR2 is FYNNEI in the germline V gene. The DNA for the CDR3 is TGTGCCAGCAGTGTGGGCGGCTACTCCTACAATGAGCAGTTCTTC. Its translation is CASSVGGYSYNEQFF.

This rearrangement joins TRBV6-5 to TRBJ2-7, with D unresolved. V gave up 5 bases and J gave up 0 bases, with 8 bases separating them. The germline CDR1 and CDR2 sequences are MNHEY and SVGAGI. This CDR3 has 13 amino acids. The CDR3 DNA sequence: TGTGCCAGCAGTGGAACTCCCTCCTACGAGCAGTACTTC. Its protein product is CASSGTPSYEQYF.

The chain recombines TRBV7-9 with TRBJ1-5; 12 bases fit TRBD1. This CDR3 region has 18 residues. The V gene end was trimmed by 3 bases and the J gene end by 2 bases; junction bases not matched to a gene: 8. Germline loops: CDR1 SEHNR, CDR2 FQNEAQ (reference sequence). The CDR3 reads CASSLGTGGSRGNQPQHF. The CDR3 DNA is TGTGCCAGCAGCTTGGGGACAGGGGGCTCTCGGGGCAATCAGCCCCAGCATTTT.

This chain uses TRBV18 with TRBJ2-5, with 11 positions matching TRBD2. With 0 bases clipped from V and 5 bases from J, the junction kept 5 bases outside the gene matches. The CDR3 totals 16 residues. CDR1 and CDR2 from the germline V gene are KGHSH and LQKENI. DNA for the CDR3: TGTGCCAGCTCACCACCGGGACTAGCGGCTACCGAGACCCAGTACTTC. It encodes CASSPPGLAATETQYF.

The chain employs TRBV6-6 and TRBJ2-7, with 11 bases aligning to TRBD2. With 8 bases clipped from V and 6 bases from J, the junction kept 15 bases outside the gene matches. Germline CDR1 and CDR2: MNHNY and SVGAGI (reference sequence). The CDR3 extends over 16 amino acids. The CDR3, as DNA: TGTGCCAGCTCCAAACCCCCACTAGCGGGAGTCGGCGAGCAGTACTTC. Its translation is CASSKPPLAGVGEQYF.

V and J are TRBV28 and TRBJ2-3; TRBD2 might be the D (5 bases). Germline-derived CDR1 and CDR2 are MDHEN and SYDVKM. The CDR3 has 16 residues. The ends were cut back, 5 bases at V and 4 bases at J, with 19 bases in the middle. This chain's CDR3 is CASSPISGKGPDTQYF. As DNA, the CDR3 is TGTGCCAGCAGTCCCATATCGGGGAAGGGCCCAGATACGCAGTATTTT.

This sequence joins TRBV28 and TRBJ2-7; D may be TRBD1 or TRBD2 (6 bases each). The ends were cut back, 10 bases at V and 1 base at J, with 14 bases in the middle. Germline loops: CDR1 MDHEN, CDR2 SYDVKM. This CDR3 comprises 13 residues. In DNA, the CDR3 is TGTGCCACCAAACGGGGGCCTTCCTACGAGCAGTACTTC. The encoded protein is CATKRGPSYEQYF.

The gene calls are TRBV25-1 and TRBJ1-4, with 8 positions matching TRBD1. J lost 4 bases, V lost 7 bases, and 8 bases had no gene match. Germline CDR1 and CDR2: MGHDK and SYGVNS. This CDR3 has 15 residues. CDR3 sequence reads: CASTLGQGYNEKLFF. The CDR3 nucleotides read TGTGCCAGCACCCTCGGACAGGGATATAATGAAAAACTGTTTTTT.